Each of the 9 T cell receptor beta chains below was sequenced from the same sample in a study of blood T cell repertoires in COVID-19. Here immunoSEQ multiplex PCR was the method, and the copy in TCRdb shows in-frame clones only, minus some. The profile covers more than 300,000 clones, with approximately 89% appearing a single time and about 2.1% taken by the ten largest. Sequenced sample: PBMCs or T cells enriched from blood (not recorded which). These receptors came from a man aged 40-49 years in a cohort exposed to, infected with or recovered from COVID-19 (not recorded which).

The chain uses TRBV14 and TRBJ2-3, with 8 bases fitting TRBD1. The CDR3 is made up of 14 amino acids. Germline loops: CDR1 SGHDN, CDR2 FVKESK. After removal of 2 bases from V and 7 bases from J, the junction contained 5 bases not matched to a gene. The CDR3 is CASSQPGGKNTQYF. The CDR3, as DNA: TGTGCCAGCAGCCAACCAGGGGGCAAAAATACGCAGTATTTT.

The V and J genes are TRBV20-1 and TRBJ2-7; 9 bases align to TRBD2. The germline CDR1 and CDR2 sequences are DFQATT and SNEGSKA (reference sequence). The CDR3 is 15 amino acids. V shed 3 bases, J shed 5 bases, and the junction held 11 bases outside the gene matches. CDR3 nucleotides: TGCAGTGCTAGTTTGGGTAGCGGGAGTACCGACGAGCAGTACTTC. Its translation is CSASLGSGSTDEQYF.

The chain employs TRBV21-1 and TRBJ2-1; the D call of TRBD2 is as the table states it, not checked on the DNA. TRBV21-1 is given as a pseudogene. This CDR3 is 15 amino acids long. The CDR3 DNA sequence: TGTGCCAGCCGGGTGTCGGGATTCGGGGAGAATGAGCAGTTCTTC. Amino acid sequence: CASRVSGFGENEQFF.

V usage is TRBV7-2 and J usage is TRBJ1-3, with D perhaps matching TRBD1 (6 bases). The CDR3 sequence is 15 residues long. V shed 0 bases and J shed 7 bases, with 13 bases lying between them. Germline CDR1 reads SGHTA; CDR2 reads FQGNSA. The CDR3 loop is CASSLAQGINNTIYF. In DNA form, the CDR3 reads TGTGCCAGCAGCTTAGCACAGGGTATTAACAACACCATATATTTT. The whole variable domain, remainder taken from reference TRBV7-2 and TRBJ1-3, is GAGVSQSPSNKVTEKGKDVELRCDPISGHTALYWYRQSLGQGLEFLIYFQGNSAPDKSGLPSDRFSAERTGGSVSTLTIQRTQQEDSAVYLCASSLAQGINNTIYFGEGSWLTVV.

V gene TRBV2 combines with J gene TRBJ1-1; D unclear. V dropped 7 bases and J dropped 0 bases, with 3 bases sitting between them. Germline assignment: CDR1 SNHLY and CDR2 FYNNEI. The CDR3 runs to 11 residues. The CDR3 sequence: CASIMNTEAFF. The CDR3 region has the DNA TGTGCCAGCATTATGAACACTGAAGCTTTCTTT.

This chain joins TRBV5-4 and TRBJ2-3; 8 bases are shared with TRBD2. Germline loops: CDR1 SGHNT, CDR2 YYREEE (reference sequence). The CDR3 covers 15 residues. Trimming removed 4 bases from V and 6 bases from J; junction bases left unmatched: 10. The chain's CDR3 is CASSRTSPSLDTQYF. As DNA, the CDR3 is TGTGCCAGCAGCCGGACTAGCCCCTCGTTGGATACGCAGTATTTT.

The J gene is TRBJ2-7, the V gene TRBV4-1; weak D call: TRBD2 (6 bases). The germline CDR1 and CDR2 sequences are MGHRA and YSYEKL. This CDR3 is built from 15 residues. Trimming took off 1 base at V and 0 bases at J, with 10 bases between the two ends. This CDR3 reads CASSQVVGGSYEQYF. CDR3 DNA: TGCGCCAGCAGCCAAGTAGTGGGAGGCTCCTACGAGCAGTACTTC.

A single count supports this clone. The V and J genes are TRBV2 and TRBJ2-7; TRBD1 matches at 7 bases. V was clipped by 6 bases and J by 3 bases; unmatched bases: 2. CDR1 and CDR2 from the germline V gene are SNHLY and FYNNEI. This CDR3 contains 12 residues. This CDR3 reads CASSGDSYEQYF. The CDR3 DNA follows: TGTGCCAGCAGCGGGGACAGCTACGAGCAGTACTTC.

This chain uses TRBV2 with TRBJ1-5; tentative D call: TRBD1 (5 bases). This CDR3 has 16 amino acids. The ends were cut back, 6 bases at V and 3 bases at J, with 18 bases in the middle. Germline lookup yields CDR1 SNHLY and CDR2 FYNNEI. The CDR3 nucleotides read TGTGCCAGCAGAGCCTCGGCGACAGTTAACAATCAGCCCCAGCATTTT. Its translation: CASRASATVNNQPQHF.